The text below deals with one T cell receptor (beta chain). No antigen is known for it. The entry originates in a study of monozygotic twins with inflammatory bowel disease. Findings and caveats of the study: No one strong IBD-associated signal or clonotype was supported. Patient repertoire variability may have increased through differing immunosuppressive treatments.

Researchers isolated total RNA from whole blood without sorting T cells. Germline CDR1 reads MDHEN; CDR2 reads SYDVKM. The CDR3 has 15 amino acids. There were eight separate reactions per sample in which cDNA was made. TCRdb reprocessed the 5' RACE reads and reports one entry per CDR3 protein, with no DNA. Its clone listing holds fewer than 550,000 distinct CDR3 sequences. Material: blood. This sequence was found in a human donor with ulcerative colitis or Crohn's disease, or a healthy co-twin of an affected twin (not recorded which). The rearrangement uses TRBV28 and TRBJ2-5; absent DNA, TCRdb's TRBD1 call cannot be checked. The CDR3: CASSTSGVVRETQYF.